What follows are 25 T cell receptor beta chains derived from one specimen sequenced in a study of T cell changes during pregnancy in multiple sclerosis. TCRdb keeps only in-frame clones here, not all; method: immunoSEQ multiplex PCR. The table shows 48,000 or so clones, with 90% to 95% occurring only once. Sequenced material: CD4+ T cells from peripheral blood mononuclear cells, taken in the first trimester of pregnancy. These receptors came from a female donor with multiple sclerosis, enrolled in a pregnancy study.

The J gene is TRBJ1-1, the V gene TRBV5-1, with D possibly matching TRBD1 (6 bases). V was shortened by 0 bases and J by 1 base, with 7 bases between the two germline ends. This CDR3 comprises 14 residues. The germline V gene has CDR1 SGHRS and CDR2 YFSETQ. The CDR3, as DNA: TGCGCCAGCAGCTTGGTGGACAGGAACACTGAAGCTTTCTTT. Encoded protein: CASSLVDRNTEAFF.

The genes are TRBV7-6 and TRBJ2-3, with D maybe TRBD2 (6 bases). CDR1 and CDR2 from the germline V gene are SGHVS and FNYEAQ. The CDR3 is made up of 17 amino acids. Between the trimmed V and J ends, which lost 2 bases and 1 base, there was a span of 16 bases. The CDR3 loop reads CASSLQVSGGRTDTQYF. CDR3 DNA: TGTGCCAGCAGCTTACAAGTTTCCGGGGGACGCACAGATACGCAGTATTTT.

This clone was counted only a few times. The CDR3 is CASSQEVRGSYEQYF. The CDR3 DNA sequence: TGTGCCAGCAGCCAAGAGGTCCGGGGATCCTACGAGCAGTACTTC. This rearrangement joins TRBV14 to TRBJ2-7; possibly TRBD2 for D (5 bases). CDR1 is SGHDN, CDR2 FVKESK, per germline. V lost 0 bases and J lost 1, with 10 bases in between. This CDR3 region has 15 residues. The variable domain in full, completed from reference TRBV14 and TRBJ2-7, reads EAGVTQFPSHSVIEKGQTVTLRCDPISGHDNLYWYRRVMGKEIKFLLHFVKESKQDESGMPNNRFLAERTGGTYSTLKVQPAELEDSGVYFCASSQEVRGSYEQYFGPGTRLTVT.

The chain carries TRBV9 and TRBJ1-1; perhaps TRBD1 as D (6 bases). In germline, CDR1 is SGDLS, CDR2 YYNGEE. The CDR3 consists of 18 residues. V was trimmed by 3 bases and J by 0 bases, leaving 21 bases between them. This CDR3 reads CASSDEQGWRELNTEAFF. CDR3 DNA sequence: TGTGCCAGCAGCGATGAGCAGGGGTGGCGGGAGCTGAACACTGAAGCTTTCTTT.

Remarks on this clone: At one end the junction does not follow the germline gene, possibly because of a read error. CDR3 DNA: TGTGCCAGCAGCTGGGAGGGAGACAGATTCGGTGGCCACACCTTC. Translation: CASSWEGDRFGGHTF. The rearrangement uses TRBV5-6 and TRBJ1-2; D is possibly TRBD1 (5 bases). The CDR3 is made up of 15 amino acids. Germline lookup yields CDR1 SGHDT and CDR2 YYEEEE.

The rearrangement uses TRBV29-1 and TRBJ1-1; the D is unclear. Trimming cost V 4 bases and J 9 bases, with 6 bases left between them. The CDR3 is made up of 9 amino acids. Germline V CDR1 and CDR2: SQVTM, ANQGSEA. Here the CDR3 reads CSVGQKAFF. In DNA form, the CDR3 reads TGCAGCGTTGGTCAGAAAGCTTTCTTT.

This clone has just one count. This chain uses TRBV4-1 with TRBJ2-2; TRBD2 matches at 11 bases. The CDR3 contains 20 residues. Per germline, CDR1 MGHRA and CDR2 YSYEKL. V shed 3 bases, J shed 4 bases, and the junction held 16 bases outside the gene matches. The CDR3 sequence is CASSHLILAGGSRGTGELFF. CDR3 sequence (DNA): TGCGCCAGCAGCCACCTGATTCTAGCGGGGGGCTCTCGGGGCACCGGGGAGCTGTTTTTT.

The V gene is TRBV7-8, the J gene TRBJ1-5; the D gene is possibly TRBD1 (5 bases). Germline V gene sequence: CDR1 SGHVS, CDR2 FQNEAQ. V was shortened by 4 bases and J by 0 bases, with 16 bases between the two germline ends. CDR3 size: 17 residues. CDR3 coding DNA: TGTGCCAGCAGCTCCCCGGGCAGGGATTATAGCAATCAGCCCCAGCATTTT. Amino acid sequence: CASSSPGRDYSNQPQHF.

CDR3 nucleotides: TGCGCCAGCAGCCAAGATCCCCCCGGCCGGGGGACAGATACGCAGTATTTT. Translating gives CASSQDPPGRGTDTQYF. The gene calls are TRBV4-1 and TRBJ2-3, with a weak D call TRBD2 (6 bases). The germline V gene has CDR1 MGHRA and CDR2 YSYEKL. The CDR3 runs to 17 residues. Trimming cost V 0 bases and J 3 bases, with 16 bases left between them.

The V gene is TRBV5-1, the J gene TRBJ2-5; TRBD1 aligns across 9 bases. V shed 3 bases and J 3 bases; nucleotides not matched to a gene: 6. The CDR3 extends over 15 amino acids. The V gene's germline CDR1 is SGHRS and CDR2 YFSETQ. This chain's CDR3 is CASSSPGQGEETQYF. CDR3 nucleotides: TGCGCCAGCAGCTCTCCGGGACAGGGAGAAGAGACCCAGTACTTC.

The chain couples TRBV30 to TRBJ1-1; 8 bases match TRBD1. V lost 3 bases to trimming and J lost 6 bases; unmatched junction nucleotides: 9. CDR1 GTSNPN and CDR2 SVGIG come from the germline V gene (reference sequence). This CDR3 has 14 amino acids. The CDR3 here is CAWRPQGDHPEAFF. For the CDR3, the DNA is TGTGCCTGGAGGCCACAGGGGGATCATCCTGAAGCTTTCTTT.

The chain links TRBV5-1 to TRBJ2-7; 12 bases line up with TRBD2. Germline V gene lookup returns CDR1 SGHRS and CDR2 YFSETQ. Trimming removed 3 bases from V and 5 bases from J; junction bases left unmatched: 9. The CDR3 sequence is 16 residues long. Here the CDR3 reads CASSSSGGASRNEQYF. In nucleotides, the CDR3 is TGCGCCAGCAGCTCTAGCGGGGGGGCGTCCCGGAACGAGCAGTACTTC.

The chain combines TRBV9 with TRBJ1-3; tentative D call: TRBD1 (6 bases). V lost 4 bases and J 10 bases, leaving 18 bases between the germline ends. This CDR3 has 14 residues. Germline V gives CDR1 SGDLS, CDR2 YYNGEE. CDR3: CASSPTGGAGTIYF. Written as DNA, the CDR3 is TGTGCCAGCAGCCCAACCGGGGGGGCTGGAACCATATATTTT.

The rearrangement joins TRBV4-1 to TRBJ1-2, with a weak D call TRBD1 (6 bases). The CDR3 has 15 amino acids. Germline CDR1 reads MGHRA; CDR2 reads YSYEKL. V was shortened by 3 bases and J by 3 bases, with 14 bases between the two germline ends. CDR3 residues: CASSQEQGKDYGYTF. The CDR3 coding sequence is TGCGCCAGCAGCCAGGAACAGGGAAAGGACTATGGCTACACCTTC.

V usage is TRBV18 and J usage is TRBJ2-6; tentative D call: TRBD2 (7 bases). Germline V gives CDR1 KGHSH, CDR2 LQKENI. CDR3 length equals 18 residues. V was trimmed by 6 bases and J by 0 bases, leaving 18 bases between them. CDR3 in amino acids: CASSNQGTTYSGANVLTF. The CDR3 region has the DNA TGTGCCAGCTCTAACCAGGGGACTACTTACTCTGGGGCCAACGTCCTGACTTTC.

The chain uses TRBV10-3 and TRBJ1-1; no clear D gene. The V end lost 8 bases, the J end lost 1 base, and 5 bases lay between the germline ends. This CDR3 region has 11 residues. Per germline, CDR1 ENHRY and CDR2 SYGVKD. Written as DNA, the CDR3 is TGTGCCATCGCGGGGAACACTGAAGCTTTCTTT. Translation gives CAIAGNTEAFF.

The chain links TRBV7-3 to TRBJ2-5, with TRBD2 identical over 8 bases. V lost 1 base, J lost 3 bases, and 4 bases stayed unmatched. This CDR3 has 15 amino acids. Germline-derived CDR1 and CDR2 are SGHTA and FQGTGA. CDR3 residues: CASSLRAGGKETQYF. In DNA, the CDR3 is TGTGCCAGCAGCTTAAGGGCGGGGGGAAAAGAGACCCAGTACTTC.

V is TRBV30 and J is TRBJ1-4; no clear D. The CDR3 contains 13 residues. Germline V gene sequence: CDR1 GTSNPN, CDR2 SVGIG (reference sequence). V was cut by 0 bases and J by 7 bases, with 9 bases left in between. CDR3: CAWSVRVGEKLFF. As DNA, the CDR3 is TGTGCCTGGAGTGTACGGGTCGGTGAAAAACTGTTTTTT.

This clone was seen a few times. The V call is TRBV5-1, the J call TRBJ1-1; D call uncertain. The germline V gene has CDR1 SGHRS and CDR2 YFSETQ. Trimming took off 4 bases at V and 3 bases at J, with 13 bases between the two ends. This CDR3 has 14 amino acids. CDR3 DNA: TGCGCCAGCAGCAACGGGATTAAGGACACTGAAGCTTTCTTT. Amino acid sequence: CASSNGIKDTEAFF.

The rearrangement links TRBV6-1 to TRBJ2-1, with D perhaps matching TRBD2 (6 bases). The V gene lost 4 bases and the J gene lost 2 bases, with 9 bases spanning the gap. Germline assignment: CDR1 MNHNS and CDR2 SASEGT. This CDR3 region has 14 residues. The CDR3 DNA reads TGTGCCAGCAGTGGGGGACTCACCTACAATGAGCAGTTCTTC. Amino acids: CASSGGLTYNEQFF.

The V gene is TRBV25-1, the J gene TRBJ1-6; TRBD1 matches 8 bases. CDR3 size: 14 residues. V shed 3 bases and J 9 bases; nucleotides not matched to a gene: 4. CDR1 and CDR2 (germline): MGHDK, SYGVNS. This chain's CDR3 is CASSEDRAISPLHF. As DNA, the CDR3 is TGTGCCAGCAGTGAGGACAGGGCCATTTCACCCCTCCACTTT.

The chain uses TRBV7-2 and TRBJ1-2, with D possibly TRBD1 on 5 matching bases. Deletions cut 1 base from V and 8 bases from J, with 11 bases between. Germline loops: CDR1 SGHTA, CDR2 FQGNSA. The CDR3 is 13 residues long. CDR3 bases: TGTGCCAGCAGCTTAGGGGTGGGGGGAGGCTACACCTTC. Protein: CASSLGVGGGYTF.

The chain links TRBV11-2 to TRBJ2-2; D is unclear. There are 12 residues in the CDR3. Germline V CDR1 and CDR2: SGHAT, FQNNGV. Trimming left V 0 bases short and J 7 bases short, with 3 bases between. The CDR3 region has the DNA TGTGCCAGCAGCTTAGATAACGGGGAGCTGTTTTTT. Translating gives CASSLDNGELFF.

This CDR3 reads CASSLGRGDLGGYTF. The CDR3 nucleotides are TGTGCCAGCAGTTTGGGGCGGGGGGATCTGGGGGGCTACACCTTC. J is TRBJ1-2 and V is TRBV28; D is possibly TRBD1 (5 bases). The CDR3 has 15 residues. Germline CDR1 is MDHEN and CDR2 is SYDVKM. V shed 3 bases and J shed 8 bases, with 19 bases lying between them.

The J gene is TRBJ2-7, the V gene TRBV7-2; 9 bases agree with TRBD1. The CDR3 runs 15 residues. Germline CDR1 is SGHTA and CDR2 is FQGNSA. The junction had 5 bases not matched to a gene; V was cut back by 1 base and J by 4 bases. The CDR3 sequence is CASSLVGTGFYEQYF. CDR3 nucleotide sequence: TGTGCCAGCAGCTTAGTTGGGACAGGGTTTTACGAGCAGTACTTC. Drawing the rest from reference TRBV7-2 and TRBJ2-7, the complete variable domain is GAGVSQSPSNKVTEKGKDVELRCDPISGHTALYWYRQSLGQGLEFLIYFQGNSAPDKSGLPSDRFSAERTGGSVSTLTIQRTQQEDSAVYLCASSLVGTGFYEQYFGPGTRLTVT.